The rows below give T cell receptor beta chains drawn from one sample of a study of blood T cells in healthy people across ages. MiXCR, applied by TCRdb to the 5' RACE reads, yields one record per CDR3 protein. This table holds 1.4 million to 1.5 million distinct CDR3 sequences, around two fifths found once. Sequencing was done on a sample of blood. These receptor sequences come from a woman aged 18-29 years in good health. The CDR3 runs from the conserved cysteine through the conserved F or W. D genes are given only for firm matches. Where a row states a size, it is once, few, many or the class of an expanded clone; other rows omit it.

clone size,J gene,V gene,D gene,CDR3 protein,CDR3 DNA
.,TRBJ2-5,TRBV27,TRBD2,CASSGLEKETQYF,TGTGCCAGCAGTGGACTAGAAAAAGAGACCCAGTACTTC
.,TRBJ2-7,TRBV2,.,CASSPITPAVSYEQYF,TGTGCCAGCAGTCCCATTACCCCTGCGGTATCCTACGAGCAGTACTTC
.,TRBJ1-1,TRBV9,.,CASSPLQRGSTEAFF,TGTGCCAGCAGCCCTTTACAGAGGGGGTCCACTGAAGCTTTCTTT
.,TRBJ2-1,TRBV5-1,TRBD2,CASSQRTSGYNEQFF,TGCGCCAGCAGCCAGAGGACTAGCGGATACAATGAGCAGTTCTTC
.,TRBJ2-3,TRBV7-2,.,CASSDRDAQYF,TGTGCCAGCAGCGACCGAGATGCGCAGTATTTT
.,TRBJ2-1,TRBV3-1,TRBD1,CASSRMGQLYNEQFF,TGTGCCAGCAGCCGCATGGGACAGCTCTACAATGAGCAGTTCTTC
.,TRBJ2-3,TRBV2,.,CASILRRGGGDTQYF,TGTGCCAGCATCCTTCGGAGGGGGGGAGGGGATACGCAGTATTTT
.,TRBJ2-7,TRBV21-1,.,CASSKGYRVAQHSYEQYF,TGTGCCAGCAGCAAAGGGTACAGAGTAGCGCAACACTCCTACGAGCAGTACTTC
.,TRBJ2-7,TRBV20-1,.,CSATPGFSIYEQYF,TGCAGTGCTACCCCAGGGTTTTCCATCTACGAGCAGTACTTC
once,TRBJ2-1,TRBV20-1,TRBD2,CSPGWRGGQNNEQFF,TGCAGTCCCGGGTGGCGGGGGGGCCAGAACAATGAGCAGTTCTTC
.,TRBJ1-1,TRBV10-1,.,CASSALSGTEAFF,TGCGCCAGCAGTGCCCTATCGGGCACTGAAGCTTTCTTT
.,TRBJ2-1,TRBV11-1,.,CASSWDPGLGNEQFF,TGTGCCAGCAGTTGGGACCCAGGGTTGGGCAATGAGCAGTTCTTC
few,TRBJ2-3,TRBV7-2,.,CASSLEEGYTDTQYF,TGTGCCAGCAGCTTAGAGGAAGGGTACACAGATACGCAGTATTTT
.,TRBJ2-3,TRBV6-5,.,CASSTIGADTQYF,TGTGCCAGCAGCACGATTGGGGCAGATACGCAGTATTTT
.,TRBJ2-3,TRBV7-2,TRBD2,CASSFQGTSGSGGTQYF,TGTGCCAGCAGCTTCCAAGGGACTAGCGGGAGCGGTGGAACGCAGTATTTT
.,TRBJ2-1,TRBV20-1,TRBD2,CSARTSGANNEQFF,TGCAGTGCTAGGACTAGCGGGGCCAACAATGAGCAGTTCTTC
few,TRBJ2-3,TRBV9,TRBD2,CASSAHSGRMGDTQYF,TGTGCCAGCAGCGCCCATAGCGGGAGGATGGGAGATACGCAGTATTTT
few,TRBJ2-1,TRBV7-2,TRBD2,CASSSGLATGNEQFF,TGTGCCAGCAGCTCAGGACTAGCGACGGGCAATGAGCAGTTCTTC
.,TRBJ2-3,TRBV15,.,CATSKKRGPTDTQYF,TGTGCCACCAGCAAGAAAAGGGGCCCCACAGATACGCAGTATTTT
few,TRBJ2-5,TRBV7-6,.,CASSSHAAETQYF,TGTGCCAGCAGCTCCCATGCGGCGGAGACCCAGTACTTC
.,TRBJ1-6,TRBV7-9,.,CASSLRSTHNNSPLHF,TGTGCCAGCAGCTTAAGAAGTACACACAATAATTCACCCCTCCACTTT
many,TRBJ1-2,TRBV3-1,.,CASRLRAEHFYGYTF,TGTGCCAGCAGACTTAGGGCCGAACACTTCTATGGCTACACCTTC
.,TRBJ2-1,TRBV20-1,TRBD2,CSAPGTSGEGSVNEQFF,TGCAGTGCTCCCGGGACTAGCGGGGAGGGTTCGGTAAATGAGCAGTTCTTC
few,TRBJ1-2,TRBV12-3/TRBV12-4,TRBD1,CASSVQGGGYTF,TGTGCCAGCAGTGTCCAGGGGGGTGGCTACACCTTC
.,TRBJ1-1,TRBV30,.,CAWRAYRSQFAAFF,TGTGCCTGGAGGGCCTACCGGTCCCAATTCGCGGCTTTCTTT
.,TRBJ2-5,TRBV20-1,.,CSARVLQGSSGTQYF,TGCAGTGCTAGAGTATTACAGGGCAGCTCGGGGACCCAGTACTTC
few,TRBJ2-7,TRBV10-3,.,CATREGLDEQYF,TGTGCCACCCGAGAGGGACTCGACGAGCAGTACTTC
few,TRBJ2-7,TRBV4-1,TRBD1,CASSQPKGQVAYEQYF,TGCGCCAGCAGCCAGCCTAAGGGACAGGTAGCCTACGAGCAGTACTTC
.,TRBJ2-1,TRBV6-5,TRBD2,CASSPGLAGAREQFF,TGTGCCAGCAGTCCGGGACTAGCGGGAGCGCGTGAGCAGTTCTTC
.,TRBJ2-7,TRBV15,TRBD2,CATSRGVSGVLSSYNEQYF,TGTGCCACCAGCAGAGGGGTTAGCGGGGTACTTAGCTCCTACAATGAGCAGTACTTC
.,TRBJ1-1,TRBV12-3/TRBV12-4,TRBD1,CASSLSGQGALNTEAFF,TGTGCCAGCAGTTTATCGGGACAGGGGGCCCTGAACACTGAAGCTTTCTTT
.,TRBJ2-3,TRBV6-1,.,CASSAVTSTAQYF,TGTGCCAGCAGTGCAGTGACTAGTACGGCGCAGTATTTT
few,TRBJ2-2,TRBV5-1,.,CASSQKGPIGELFF,TGCGCCAGCAGCCAAAAGGGCCCCATCGGGGAGCTGTTTTTT
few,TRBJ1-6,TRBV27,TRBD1,CASSTQGPASSPLHF,TGTGCCAGCAGTACACAGGGGCCCGCTAGTTCACCCCTCCACTTT
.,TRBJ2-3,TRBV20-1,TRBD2,CSARHGTSGSDTQYF,TGCAGTGCTAGACATGGGACTAGCGGGAGTGATACGCAGTATTTT
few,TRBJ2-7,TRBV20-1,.,CSALSESSYNEQYF,TGCAGTGCTCTTAGCGAGAGCTCCTACAATGAGCAGTACTTC
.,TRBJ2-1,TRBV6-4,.,CASSDSSRFPLSYNEQFF,TGTGCCAGCAGTGACTCGAGTCGCTTCCCCCTATCCTACAATGAGCAGTTCTTC
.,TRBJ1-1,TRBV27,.,CASSPGAPTEAFF,TGTGCCAGCAGTCCAGGGGCACCAACTGAAGCTTTCTTT
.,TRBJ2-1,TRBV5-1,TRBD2,CASTGTNTYNEQFF,TGCGCCAGCACCGGGACTAATACCTACAATGAGCAGTTCTTC
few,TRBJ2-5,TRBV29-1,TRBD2,CSERTSGGAETQYF,TGCAGCGAGAGGACTAGCGGGGGGGCTGAGACCCAGTACTTC
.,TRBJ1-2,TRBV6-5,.,CASSYSPGGAGYGYTF,TGTGCCAGCAGTTACTCCCCCGGGGGCGCGGGCTATGGCTACACCTTC
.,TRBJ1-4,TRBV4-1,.,CASSQSYEKLFF,TGCGCCAGCAGCCAGAGTTATGAAAAACTGTTTTTT
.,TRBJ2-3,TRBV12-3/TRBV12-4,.,CASSASKRDTQYF,TGTGCCAGCAGTGCCTCAAAGAGGGATACGCAATATTTT
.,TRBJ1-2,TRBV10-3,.,CAISDWVSNYGYTF,TGTGCCATCAGTGATTGGGTGTCTAACTATGGCTACACCTTC
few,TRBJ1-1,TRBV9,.,CASSPGRAEAFF,TGTGCCAGCAGCCCGGGAAGGGCCGAAGCTTTCTTT
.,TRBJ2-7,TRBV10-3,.,CAIGTTGRNEQYF,TGTGCCATCGGAACGACAGGGAGGAACGAGCAGTACTTC
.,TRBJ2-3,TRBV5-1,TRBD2,CASTDTLAGYADTQYF,TGCGCCAGTACGGATACGTTAGCGGGATACGCAGATACGCAGTATTTT
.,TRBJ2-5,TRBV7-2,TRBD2,CASSSASGRVQETQYF,TGTGCCAGCAGCTCAGCTAGCGGGAGGGTCCAAGAGACCCAGTACTTC
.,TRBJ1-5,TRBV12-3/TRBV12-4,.,CASSLEGAAQPQHF,TGTGCCAGCAGTTTGGAAGGGGCAGCTCAGCCCCAGCATTTT
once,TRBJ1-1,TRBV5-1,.,CASKLDRGGTEAFF,TGCGCCAGCAAGCTTGATAGGGGGGGCACTGAAGCTTTCTTT
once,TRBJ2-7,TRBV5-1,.,CASSVGQTWYEQYF,TGCGCCAGCAGCGTGGGCCAAACTTGGTACGAGCAGTACTTC
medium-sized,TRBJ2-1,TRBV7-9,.,CASILTGNYNEQFF,TGTGCCAGCATCCTAACTGGGAATTACAATGAGCAGTTCTTC
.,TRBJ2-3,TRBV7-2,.,CASSPRRSSTDTQYF,TGTGCCAGCAGCCCCCGGAGATCTAGCACAGATACGCAGTATTTT
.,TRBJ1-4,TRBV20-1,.,CSARPGLINEKLFF,TGCAGTGCTAGGCCGGGACTGATTAATGAAAAACTGTTTTTT
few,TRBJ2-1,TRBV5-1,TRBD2,CASSSERGREQFF,TGCGCCAGCAGCTCCGAGCGGGGTCGTGAGCAGTTCTTC
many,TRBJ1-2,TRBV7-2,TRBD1,CASSPRQGANYGYTF,TGTGCCAGCAGCCCTAGACAGGGGGCGAACTATGGCTACACCTTC
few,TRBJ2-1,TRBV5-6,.,CASSWPGLGNEQFF,TGTGCCAGCAGCTGGCCCGGCCTCGGCAATGAGCAGTTCTTC
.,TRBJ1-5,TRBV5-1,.,CASSQSPQGGNQPQHF,TGCGCCAGCAGCCAGTCCCCCCAAGGGGGCAATCAGCCCCAGCATTTT
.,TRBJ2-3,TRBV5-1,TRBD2,CASSLKRENTDTQYF,TGCGCCAGCAGCTTGAAGCGGGAGAACACAGATACGCAGTATTTT